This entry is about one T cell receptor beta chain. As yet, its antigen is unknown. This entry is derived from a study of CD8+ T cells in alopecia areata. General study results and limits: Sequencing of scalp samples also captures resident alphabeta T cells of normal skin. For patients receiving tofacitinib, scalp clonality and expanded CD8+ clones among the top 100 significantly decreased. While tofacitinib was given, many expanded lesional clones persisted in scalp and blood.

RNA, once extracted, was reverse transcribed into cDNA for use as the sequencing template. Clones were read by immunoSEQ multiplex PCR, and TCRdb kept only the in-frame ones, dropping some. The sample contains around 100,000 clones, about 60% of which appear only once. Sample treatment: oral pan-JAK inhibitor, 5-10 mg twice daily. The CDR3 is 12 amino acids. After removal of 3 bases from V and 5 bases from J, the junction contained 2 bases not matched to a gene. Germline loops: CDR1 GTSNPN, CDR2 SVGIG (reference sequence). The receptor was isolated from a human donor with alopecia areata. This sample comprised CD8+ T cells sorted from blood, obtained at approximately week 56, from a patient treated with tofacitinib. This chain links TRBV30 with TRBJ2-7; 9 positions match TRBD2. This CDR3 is CAWRGTSHEQYF. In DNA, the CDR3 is TGTGCCTGGAGGGGGACTAGCCACGAGCAGTACTTC.